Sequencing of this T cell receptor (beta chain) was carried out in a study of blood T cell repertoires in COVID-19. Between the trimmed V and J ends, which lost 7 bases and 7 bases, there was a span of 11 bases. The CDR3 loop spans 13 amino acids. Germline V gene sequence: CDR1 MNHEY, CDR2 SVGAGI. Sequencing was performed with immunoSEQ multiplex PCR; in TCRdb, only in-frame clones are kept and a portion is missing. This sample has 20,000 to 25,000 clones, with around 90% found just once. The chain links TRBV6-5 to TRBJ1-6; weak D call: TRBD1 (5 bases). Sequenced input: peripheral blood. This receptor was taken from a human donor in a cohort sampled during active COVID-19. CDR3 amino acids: CASTETVNSPLHF. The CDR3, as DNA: TGTGCCAGCACGGAGACAGTAAATTCACCCCTCCACTTT.